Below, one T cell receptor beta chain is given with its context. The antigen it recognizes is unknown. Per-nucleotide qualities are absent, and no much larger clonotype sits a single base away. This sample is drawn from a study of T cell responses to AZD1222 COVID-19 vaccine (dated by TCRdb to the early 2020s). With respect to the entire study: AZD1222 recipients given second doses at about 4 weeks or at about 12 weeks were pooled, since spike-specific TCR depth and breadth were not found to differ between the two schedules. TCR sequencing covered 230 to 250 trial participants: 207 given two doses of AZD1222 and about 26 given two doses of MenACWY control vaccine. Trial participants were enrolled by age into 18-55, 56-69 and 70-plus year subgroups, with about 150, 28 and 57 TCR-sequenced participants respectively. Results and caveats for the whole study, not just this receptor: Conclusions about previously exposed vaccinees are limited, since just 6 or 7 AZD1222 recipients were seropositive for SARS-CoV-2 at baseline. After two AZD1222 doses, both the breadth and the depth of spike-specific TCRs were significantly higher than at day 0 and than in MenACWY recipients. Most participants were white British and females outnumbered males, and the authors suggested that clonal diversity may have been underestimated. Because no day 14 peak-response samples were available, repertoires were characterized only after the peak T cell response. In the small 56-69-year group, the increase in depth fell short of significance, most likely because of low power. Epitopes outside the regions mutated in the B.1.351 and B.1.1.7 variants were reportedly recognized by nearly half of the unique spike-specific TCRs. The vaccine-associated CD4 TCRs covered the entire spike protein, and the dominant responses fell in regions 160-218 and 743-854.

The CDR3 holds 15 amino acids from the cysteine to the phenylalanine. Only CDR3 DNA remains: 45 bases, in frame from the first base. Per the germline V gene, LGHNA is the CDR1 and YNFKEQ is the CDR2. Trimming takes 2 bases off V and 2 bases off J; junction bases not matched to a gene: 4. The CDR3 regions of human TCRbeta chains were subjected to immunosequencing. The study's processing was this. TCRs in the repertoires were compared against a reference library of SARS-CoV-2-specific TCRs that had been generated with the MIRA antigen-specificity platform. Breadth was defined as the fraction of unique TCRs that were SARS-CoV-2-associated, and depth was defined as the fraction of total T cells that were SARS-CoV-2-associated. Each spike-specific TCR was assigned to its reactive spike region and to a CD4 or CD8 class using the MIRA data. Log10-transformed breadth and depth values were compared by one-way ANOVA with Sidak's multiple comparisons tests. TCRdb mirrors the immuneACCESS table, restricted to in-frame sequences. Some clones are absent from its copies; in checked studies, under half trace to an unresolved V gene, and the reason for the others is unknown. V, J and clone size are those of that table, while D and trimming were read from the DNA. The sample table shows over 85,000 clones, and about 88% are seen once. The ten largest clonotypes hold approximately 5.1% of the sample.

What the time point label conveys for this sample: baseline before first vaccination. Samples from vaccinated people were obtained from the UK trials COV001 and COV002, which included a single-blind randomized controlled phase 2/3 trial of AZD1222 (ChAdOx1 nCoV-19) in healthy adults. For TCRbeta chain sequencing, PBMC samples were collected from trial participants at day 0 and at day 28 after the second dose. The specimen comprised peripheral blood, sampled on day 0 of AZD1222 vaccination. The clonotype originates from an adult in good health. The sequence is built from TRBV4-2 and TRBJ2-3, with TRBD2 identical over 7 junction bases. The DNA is TGTGCCAGCAGCCAATCAGCGGGAACCACAGATACGCAGTATTTT. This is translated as CASSQSAGTTDTQYF.